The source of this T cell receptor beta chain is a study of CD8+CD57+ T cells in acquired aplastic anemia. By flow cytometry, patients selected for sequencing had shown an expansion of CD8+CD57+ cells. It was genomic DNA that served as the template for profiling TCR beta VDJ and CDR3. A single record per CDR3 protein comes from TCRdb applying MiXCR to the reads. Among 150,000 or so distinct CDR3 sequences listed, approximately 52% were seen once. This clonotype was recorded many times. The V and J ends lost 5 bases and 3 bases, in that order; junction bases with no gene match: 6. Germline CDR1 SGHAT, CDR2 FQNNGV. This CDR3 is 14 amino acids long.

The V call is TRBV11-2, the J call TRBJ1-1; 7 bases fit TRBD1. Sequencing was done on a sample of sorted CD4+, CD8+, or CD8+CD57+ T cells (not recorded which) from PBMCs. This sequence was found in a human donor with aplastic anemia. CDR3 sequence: CASSVTGFHTEAFF. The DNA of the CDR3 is TGTGCCAGCAGCGTGACAGGGTTTCACACTGAAGCTTTCTTT.